This is a list of T cell receptor beta chains from one sample in a study of cytomegalovirus exposure and HLA in healthy donors. Sequenced by immunoSEQ multiplex PCR; TCRdb stores in-frame clones only, minus some. The table records 100,000 to 130,000 clones, 81% of them present only once. The material sequenced was PBMCs. Receptor source: a man in his thirties or forties in good health and CMV-seronegative. Each CDR3 is given with its conserved first and last residue. Fields, in order: clone size, V gene, J gene, D gene, CDR3 DNA, CDR3 protein. D genes are given only for firm matches. The size entry is marked missing in some rows and otherwise reads once, few, many or a size class.

>-|TRBV5-1|TRBJ1-1|TRBD1
TGCGCCAGCAGCGGGGCGACAGGGGGCGTCCCTGAAGCTTTCTTT
CASSGATGGVPEAFF
>-|TRBV11-2|TRBJ1-4|-
TGTGCCAGCAGCTTAGTGCAGACCCTTGACTATACTAATGAAAAACTGTTTTTT
CASSLVQTLDYTNEKLFF
>-|TRBV5-1|TRBJ2-1|TRBD1
TGCGCCAGCAGCTTGACTGTGGGACAGGGGGCGCGAAATGAGCAGTTCTTC
CASSLTVGQGARNEQFF
>-|TRBV7-3|TRBJ2-5|-
TGTGCCAGCAGCTTACAGGGTGTGCAGACCCAGTACTTC
CASSLQGVQTQYF
>-|TRBV5-8|TRBJ1-3|-
TGTGCCAGCAGCTACATAAACACCATATATTTT
CASSYINTIYF
>-|TRBV7-8|TRBJ2-7|TRBD1
TGTGCCAGCGGACAGGGTATTTCCGGGGTATACGAGCAGTACTTC
CASGQGISGVYEQYF
>once|TRBV7-3|TRBJ2-5|TRBD2
TGTGCCAGCAGCTTCGGGGGGTCACGAGAGACCCAGTACTTC
CASSFGGSRETQYF
>-|TRBV29-1|TRBJ2-5|TRBD2
TGCAGCGTCCCCACGGGGGGGACCCAGTACTTC
CSVPTGGTQYF
>-|TRBV7-9|TRBJ1-1|TRBD1
TGTGCCAGCAGCTTAGCGGGGCTCCGGGACAGGGCCACCAAAGCTTTCTTT
CASSLAGLRDRATKAFF
>-|TRBV9|TRBJ1-2|TRBD1
TGTGCCAGCAGCACCCGCCAGGGGGGCTATGGCTACACCTTC
CASSTRQGGYGYTF
>-|TRBV6-5|TRBJ2-7|-
TGTGCCAGCAGTCCGAGGCGGGCGTCCTACGAGCAGTACTTC
CASSPRRASYEQYF
>-|TRBV5-1|TRBJ1-2|-
TGCGCCAGCAGATACGGGAGTATGGACTATGGCTACACCTTC
CASRYGSMDYGYTF
>once|TRBV29-1|TRBJ1-1|TRBD1
TGCAGCGTTCACGGGACAGGGGTCTCGGGAAACACTGAAGCTTTCTTT
CSVHGTGVSGNTEAFF
>-|TRBV5-4|TRBJ2-7|-
TGTGCCAGCAGCAGGGGGGGTAGCGGTCCCCAATCTCAGTACTTC
CASSRGGSGPQSQYF
>few|TRBV6-1|TRBJ2-2|-
TGTGCCAGCAGTGGACATCACACCGGGGAGCTGTTTTTT
CASSGHHTGELFF
>-|TRBV28|TRBJ2-3|-
TGTGCCAGCGGATCTAGCGCATCCACAGATACGCAGTATTTT
CASGSSASTDTQYF
>-|TRBV7-9|TRBJ1-1|TRBD1
TGTGCCAGCAGGGCGGGGACAGCTAACACTGAAGCTTTCTTT
CASRAGTANTEAFF
>-|TRBV9|TRBJ2-1|TRBD2
TGTGCCAGCAGCCCCTCGGGACTAGGTTATAATGAGCAGTTCTTC
CASSPSGLGYNEQFF
>-|TRBV19|TRBJ1-2|-
TGTGCCAGTAGTATCTTCCACGGGGACTATGGCTACACCTTC
CASSIFHGDYGYTF
>-|TRBV5-6|TRBJ2-5|-
TGTGCCAGCAGCCTTGGACAGACCACAGAGACCCAGTACTTC
CASSLGQTTETQYF
>once|TRBV6-1|TRBJ2-1|TRBD1
TGTGCCAGCCGCAGGGGGAGTGACAATGAGCAGTTCTTC
CASRRGSDNEQFF
>-|TRBV11-2|TRBJ1-2|-
TGTGCCAGCAGCTCCCTTAGTAATGGCTACACCTTC
CASSSLSNGYTF
>-|TRBV7-2|TRBJ1-1|TRBD1
TGTGCCAGCAGCCCGGGGACAGGGGCTGAAGCTTTCTTT
CASSPGTGAEAFF
>-|TRBV5-1|TRBJ2-2|-
TGCGCCAGCAGCTTGGGCCAGGGAGGCACCGGGGAGCTGTTTTTT
CASSLGQGGTGELFF
>-|TRBV14|TRBJ1-2|-
TGTGCCAGCAGCCCCCCCCCTGGTGGGGAGGGAGTCTATGGCTACACCTTC
CASSPPPGGEGVYGYTF
>-|TRBV14|TRBJ2-3|-
TGTGCCAGCAGCCCCCTGACGGGGGTCACAGATACGCAGTATTTT
CASSPLTGVTDTQYF
>-|TRBV5-6|TRBJ2-1|TRBD1
TGTGCCAGCAGCCCCCCCGAGCATCGCCAGGGGGCCGGGTACAATGAGCAGTTCTTC
CASSPPEHRQGAGYNEQFF
>-|TRBV7-9|TRBJ1-2|TRBD1
TGTGCCAGCAGACAGGGGGCCAACAACTATGGCTACACCTTC
CASRQGANNYGYTF
>few|TRBV11-1|TRBJ1-3|-
TGTGCCAGCAGTTCCAGGGATCTCTCTGGAAACACCATATATTTT
CASSSRDLSGNTIYF
>-|TRBV2|TRBJ2-5|TRBD2
TGTGCCAGCAGCCGGGGGGGTAGCTCGGAGACCCAGTACTTC
CASSRGGSSETQYF
>-|TRBV9|TRBJ1-1|-
TGTGCCAGCAGCGTAGGGCAGGTGAACACTGAAGCTTTCTTT
CASSVGQVNTEAFF
>-|TRBV2|TRBJ2-7|-
TGTGCCAGCAGCGGCGATTACAGGGTATCGTACGAGCAGTACTTC
CASSGDYRVSYEQYF
>-|TRBV29-1|TRBJ1-4|-
TGCAGCGTTTTAGGGAGGGCAGAAAAACTGTTTTTT
CSVLGRAEKLFF
>-|TRBV15|TRBJ2-6|TRBD1
TGTGCCACCGATGACAGGGCTGGGGCCAACGTCCTGACTTTC
CATDDRAGANVLTF
>few|TRBV5-4|TRBJ2-1|TRBD2
TGTGCCAGCAGCGCGGGACTAGGATACAATGAGCAGTTCTTC
CASSAGLGYNEQFF
>-|TRBV21-1|TRBJ2-3|-
TGTGCCAGCAGCAAAACAGTACCTAGCACAGATACGCAGTATTTT
CASSKTVPSTDTQYF
>-|TRBV7-2|TRBJ1-5|TRBD1
TGTGCCAGCAGCTTAGCAGGGGGCCGGGTTCGGGGAGGAAATCAGCCCCAGCATTTT
CASSLAGGRVRGGNQPQHF
>-|TRBV2|TRBJ2-2|TRBD1
TGTGCCAGCAGGGGACAGGGAAACACCGGGGAGCTGTTTTTT
CASRGQGNTGELFF
>few|TRBV5-1|TRBJ2-6|-
TGCGCCAGCAGCCGATTGACAGACTCTGGGGCCAACGTCCTGACTTTC
CASSRLTDSGANVLTF
>-|TRBV9|TRBJ1-5|-
TGTGCCAGCAGGAGGACAGAACATCAGCCCCAGCATTTT
CASRRTEHQPQHF
>-|TRBV11-2|TRBJ2-1|TRBD2
TGTGCCAGCAGCTCCTCTAGCGGGGTTTTCTACAATGAGCAGTTCTTC
CASSSSSGVFYNEQFF
>-|TRBV2|TRBJ1-2|-
TGTGCCAGCAGCCAAAATGGGAGGAAAGGGGGCTACACCTTC
CASSQNGRKGGYTF
>once|TRBV5-1|TRBJ1-2|-
TGCGCCAGCAGCTCTGGAGGTGGCACCCGCCCGCCTGGCTACACCTTC
CASSSGGGTRPPGYTF
>few|TRBV5-1|TRBJ1-1|TRBD1
TGCGCCAGCAGCTGGACAGGGGCCGGTCAGGAAGCTTTCTTT
CASSWTGAGQEAFF
>-|TRBV21-1|TRBJ2-7|-
TGTGCCAGCAGCAAAGACGGGGGAGGTCCGACTGGGGAGCAGTACTTC
CASSKDGGGPTGEQYF
>-|TRBV7-9|TRBJ2-7|TRBD2
TGTGCCGGGGCTGATAGCGGGGGGGGACCGCAGCAGTACTTC
CAGADSGGGPQQYF
>-|TRBV30|TRBJ2-1|-
TGTGCCTGGAGATACGGGGGGCTCTACAATGAGCAGTTCTTC
CAWRYGGLYNEQFF
>-|TRBV15|TRBJ1-4|-
TGTGCCACCAGCAGACACCAAGCAACAACTAATGAAAAACTGTTTTTT
CATSRHQATTNEKLFF
>-|TRBV7-9|TRBJ2-7|TRBD1
TGTGCCAGCAGCCCACAGGGGGCGTACGAGCAGTACTTC
CASSPQGAYEQYF
>few|TRBV10-3|TRBJ2-7|-
TGTGCCATCAGTGACCCCAACCAAGCGGGCTGGGGCTCCTACGAGCAGTACTTC
CAISDPNQAGWGSYEQYF
>-|TRBV10-1|TRBJ1-1|-
TGCGCCAGCAGTGACCATTTCGGGACTGCCGGGAACACTGAAGCTTTCTTT
CASSDHFGTAGNTEAFF
>-|TRBV11-2|TRBJ2-5|TRBD2
TGTGCCAGCAGCTTAGCCGGGACTAAGGAGACCCAGTACTTC
CASSLAGTKETQYF